Here is one TCR beta chain with its context. The antigen remains undetermined. TCRdb's table, derived via immunoSEQ multiplex PCR, lists solely in-frame clones and lacks some. This table has some 350,000 clones, roughly 90% appearing once. This sample's treatment: over 15 received Ad26.COV2.S at low or high dose, single or two shots; about five received placebo; per-sample allocation not given. Samples came from day 63 after the first vaccine or placebo injection. In germline, CDR1 is SEHNR, CDR2 FQNEAQ (reference sequence). The CDR3 covers 15 residues. V lost 0 bases, J lost 3 bases, and 0 bases stayed unmatched. The data stem from a study of Ad26.COV2.S vaccination and SARS-CoV-2 variants. Study-level information: The Ad26.COV2.S arm of the COV1001 trial was where the donor was placed.

The study, taken as a whole, reports: Vaccinees showed greater spike-specific TCR breadth than placebo recipients. Breadth and depth estimates from TCRs may understate total T cell responses.

The specimen was peripheral blood, collected in a trial of Ad26.COV2.S vaccine versus placebo. V usage is TRBV7-9 and J usage is TRBJ1-4, with TRBD1 matching 8 bases. This receptor was obtained from a person aged 18 to 59 who received the Ad26.COV2.S COVID-19 vaccine or a placebo. CDR3: CASSLAGQANEKLFF. CDR3 bases: TGTGCCAGCAGCTTAGCGGGACAGGCTAATGAAAAACTGTTTTTT.